Below, 27 T cell receptor beta chains from the same sample are listed, as sequenced in a study of blood T cell repertoires in COVID-19. The assay was immunoSEQ multiplex PCR, and TCRdb's table has in-frame clones only and misses some. Of over 100,000 clones listed, roughly 83% are singletons. Material: peripheral blood. Every receptor here comes from a woman at least 80 years old with acute or convalescent COVID-19.

The chain carries TRBV19 and TRBJ1-1; possibly TRBD1 for D (5 bases). With 8 bases removed from V and 6 bases from J, the gap between germline ends came to 16 bases. The CDR3 is 13 amino acids. Germline V gives CDR1 LNHDA, CDR2 SQIVND (reference sequence). The CDR3 spells CASHGGGGAEAFF. Written as DNA, the CDR3 is TGTGCCAGTCACGGCGGGGGAGGAGCTGAAGCTTTCTTT.

The chain uses TRBV4-2 and TRBJ2-1; 10 nucleotides line up with TRBD2. CDR1 LGHNA and CDR2 YNFKEQ come from the germline V gene. V lost 6 bases and J lost 7; bases outside the gene matches: 3. There are 13 residues in the CDR3. CDR3 nucleotide sequence: TGTGCCAGCAGTGGGACTAGCGATAATGAGCAGTTCTTC. This gives the protein CASSGTSDNEQFF.

The gene calls are TRBV5-4 and TRBJ1-1; D call uncertain. The CDR3 consists of 13 residues. Between the trimmed V and J ends, which lost 5 bases and 4 bases, there was a span of 12 bases. Germline V gives CDR1 SGHNT, CDR2 YYREEE (reference sequence). CDR3 sequence (DNA): TGTGCCAGCAGGGCGGACTGGGGCACTGAAGCTTTCTTT. This translates into CASRADWGTEAFF.

The gene calls are TRBV6-5 and TRBJ1-1, with D unclear. The CDR3 consists of 13 residues. Germline-derived CDR1 and CDR2 are MNHEY and SVGAGI. V was clipped by 4 bases and J by 4 bases, with 10 bases between them. The CDR3 here is CASSSEVVTEAFF. DNA of the CDR3: TGTGCCAGCAGTTCGGAGGTTGTCACTGAAGCTTTCTTT.

The chain recombines TRBV27 with TRBJ2-7; D is perhaps TRBD2 (6 bases). Trimming left V 2 bases short and J 0 bases short, with 11 bases between. Germline values: CDR1 MNHEY, CDR2 SMNVEV (reference sequence). The CDR3 covers 15 residues. In DNA form, the CDR3 reads TGTGCCAGCAGTTTAGAATACGGGAGCTCCTACGAGCAGTACTTC. It translates to CASSLEYGSSYEQYF.

Notes on this clone: Other DNA sequences from this sample encode an identical CDR3 as well. The V call is TRBV5-1, the J call TRBJ2-2; D gene uncertain. The CDR3 spans 14 residues. Germline V lookup: CDR1 SGHRS, CDR2 YFSETQ. The V and J ends lost 0 bases and 1 base respectively, with 4 bases between them. The CDR3 nucleotides read TGCGCCAGCAGCTTGGACAGGAACACCGGGGAGCTGTTTTTT. It yields the protein CASSLDRNTGELFF. Full variable domain (remainder filled in from reference TRBV5-1 and TRBJ2-2): KAGVTQTPRYLIKTRGQQVTLSCSPISGHRSVSWYQQTPGQGLQFLFEYFSETQRNKGNFPGRFSGRQFSNSRSEMNVSTLELGDSALYLCASSLDRNTGELFFGEGSRLTVL.

V usage is TRBV3-1 (or the pseudogene TRBV3-2) and J usage is TRBJ1-1; tentative D call: TRBD1 (6 bases). V was clipped by 1 base and J by 11 bases, with 14 bases between them. The germline CDR1 and CDR2 sequences are LGHDT and YNNKEL (reference sequence). This CDR3 has 13 residues. The chain's CDR3 is CASSQGNRVRAFF. CDR3 nucleotides: TGTGCCAGCAGCCAAGGTAACAGGGTGCGCGCTTTCTTT.

The chain has TRBV5-1 and TRBJ2-2; 11 bases fit TRBD2. Germline CDR1 is SGHRS and CDR2 is YFSETQ. The CDR3 is 17 residues long. The V segment lost 1 base and the J segment 3 bases; nucleotides outside the gene matches: 5. The CDR3 nucleotides are TGCGCCAGCAGCTTGACTAGCGGGAGACAATACACCGGGGAGCTGTTTTTT. Translated: CASSLTSGRQYTGELFF.

The chain recombines TRBV27 with TRBJ1-5; D is perhaps TRBD1 (6 bases). The V end lost 4 bases, the J end lost 2 bases, and 6 bases lay between the germline ends. CDR3 length: 13 amino acids. Germline CDR1 is MNHEY and CDR2 is SMNVEV (reference sequence). The CDR3 spells CASSSGGNQPQHF. In nucleotides, the CDR3 is TGTGCCAGCAGTTCAGGGGGCAATCAGCCCCAGCATTTT.

This chain uses TRBV6-6 with TRBJ2-5; 11 bases align to TRBD2. The CDR3 has 16 residues. Germline V lookup: CDR1 MNHNY, CDR2 SVGAGI (reference sequence). J was trimmed by 2 bases and V by 2 bases; bases with no gene match: 4. The CDR3 region has the DNA TGTGCCAGCAGTTACCAGGTAGCGGGGGGGCAAGAGACCCAGTACTTC. It specifies CASSYQVAGGQETQYF.

The genes are TRBV7-9 and TRBJ2-2; maybe TRBD2 (5 bases). Germline V gene sequence: CDR1 SEHNR, CDR2 FQNEAQ (reference sequence). V lost 5 bases and J lost 4, with 14 bases in between. The CDR3 runs to 15 residues. CDR3 bases: TGTGCCAGCAGCCTTCTAGCAGGTAGCACCGGGGAGCTGTTTTTT. The encoded protein is CASSLLAGSTGELFF.

This chain joins TRBV6-2 or TRBV6-3 and TRBJ2-6; 9 bases align to TRBD1. The CDR3 loop spans 18 amino acids. The germline CDR1 and CDR2 sequences are MNHEY and SVGEGT. Unmatched junction bases numbered 4, after V lost 0 bases and J lost 1 base. CDR3 DNA: TGTGCCAGCAGTTACTCGGGGACAGGGACGTCTGGGGCCAACGTCCTGACTTTC. Translation: CASSYSGTGTSGANVLTF.

This chain connects TRBV3-1 (or the pseudogene TRBV3-2) to TRBJ1-2; D may be TRBD1 (5 bases). Germline CDR1 and CDR2: LGHDT and YNNKEL (reference sequence). CDR3 size: 16 residues. The ends were cut back, 0 bases at V and 4 bases at J, with 15 bases in the middle. The CDR3: CASSQDRQGSSYGYTF. The CDR3 DNA reads as TGTGCCAGCAGCCAAGATAGGCAGGGAAGTTCCTATGGCTACACCTTC.

The CDR3 here is CASSPEESGGNEQFF. DNA for the CDR3: TGTGCCAGCAGCCCGGAGGAGAGCGGGGGCAATGAGCAGTTCTTC. V and J are TRBV3-1 (or the pseudogene TRBV3-2) and TRBJ2-1; 8 bases align to TRBD2. V lost 4 bases and J lost 6; bases outside the gene matches: 8. Germline CDR1 LGHDT, CDR2 YNNKEL (reference sequence). The CDR3 is 15 amino acids.

This chain links TRBV27 with TRBJ1-3; D might be TRBD1 (5 bases). Trimming stripped 5 bases from V and 2 bases from J, with 19 bases between. Germline CDR1 reads MNHEY; CDR2 reads SMNVEV (reference sequence). The CDR3 totals 17 residues. CDR3 amino acids: CASSPYLTTGPGNTIYF. In DNA, the CDR3 is TGTGCCAGCAGTCCCTACCTTACAACAGGTCCTGGAAACACCATATATTTT.

The CDR3: CASSPRSRDRPEKLFF. As DNA, the CDR3 is TGTGCCAGCAGCCCCCGTTCCCGGGACAGGCCTGAAAAACTGTTTTTT. This sequence joins TRBV3-1 (or the pseudogene TRBV3-2) and TRBJ1-4; 8 positions match TRBD1. Germline-derived CDR1 and CDR2 are LGHDT and YNNKEL (reference sequence). The V and J ends lost 4 bases and 7 bases, in that order; junction bases with no gene match: 11. The CDR3 has 16 amino acids.

The chain has TRBV18 and TRBJ2-7, with a weak D call TRBD2 (5 bases). V was trimmed by 0 bases and J by 1 base, leaving 19 bases between them. Germline V gene data show CDR1 as KGHSH and CDR2 as LQKENI. The CDR3 contains 18 residues. CDR3 protein: CASSPPMTTFGNSYEQYF. For the CDR3, the DNA is TGTGCCAGCTCACCACCGATGACGACTTTCGGGAATTCCTACGAGCAGTACTTC. Based on the CDR3 plus reference TRBV18 and TRBJ2-7, the full variable domain is NAGVMQNPRHLVRRRGQEARLRCSPMKGHSHVYWYRQLPEEGLKFMVYLQKENIIDESGMPKERFSAEFPKEGPSILRIQQVVRGDSAAYFCASSPPMTTFGNSYEQYFGPGTRLTVT.

This chain joins TRBV6-5 and TRBJ2-7; 7 positions agree with TRBD2. Per the germline V gene, CDR1 is MNHEY and CDR2 is SVGAGI. The V and J ends lost 1 base and 3 bases, in that order; junction bases with no gene match: 6. The CDR3 loop spans 15 amino acids. The CDR3 loop is CASSYYAAGNYEQYF. The CDR3, as DNA: TGTGCCAGCAGTTACTACGCAGCGGGGAACTACGAGCAGTACTTC.

This clone appeared a single time. The chain joins TRBV6-5 to TRBJ1-2; 7 bases match TRBD1. The germline V gene has CDR1 MNHEY and CDR2 SVGAGI. V shed 6 bases, J shed 3 bases, and the junction held 4 bases outside the gene matches. CDR3 length: 13 amino acids. This chain's CDR3 is CASRATGYYGYTF. CDR3 DNA sequence: TGTGCCAGCAGAGCGACAGGGTACTATGGCTACACCTTC.

The CDR3 coding sequence is TGCGCCAGCAGCTTGGCTAGCGGGGGGGCCACAGATACGCAGTATTTT. It translates to CASSLASGGATDTQYF. The chain combines TRBV5-1 with TRBJ2-3; TRBD2 agrees at 12 bases. The J segment lost 2 bases and the V segment lost 0 bases, leaving 1 base of the junction unmatched. The CDR3 is 16 amino acids. Germline V gene lookup returns CDR1 SGHRS and CDR2 YFSETQ.

The rearrangement uses TRBV7-3 and TRBJ1-1; D uncertain. The CDR3 spans 15 residues. Trimming shortened V by 2 bases and J by 1 base, and 11 bases separated the two germline ends. Looked up from germline, CDR1 is SGHTA and CDR2 is FQGTGA. CDR3 protein: CASSLQQPPNTEAFF. The CDR3, as DNA: TGTGCCAGCAGCTTACAACAGCCTCCGAACACTGAAGCTTTCTTT.

This sequence joins TRBV6-5 and TRBJ1-2; D unresolved. Germline CDR1 and CDR2: MNHEY and SVGAGI. The V end was cut by 6 bases, the J end by 4 bases, with 9 bases between. The CDR3 is 12 amino acids. The CDR3 sequence is CASSDGGYGYTF. CDR3 DNA: TGTGCCAGCAGCGACGGCGGCTATGGCTACACCTTC.

In nucleotides, the CDR3 is TGTGCCACCAGCAGAGATCTCGGGAATGGCTACACCTTC. Its translation is CATSRDLGNGYTF. The V and J genes are TRBV15 and TRBJ1-2; D is undetermined. The CDR3 is 13 residues long. The germline gives CDR1 LNHNV, CDR2 YYDKDF (reference sequence). Deletions cut 0 bases from V and 6 bases from J, with 8 bases between.

The chain combines TRBV9 with TRBJ2-3; no firm D call. V was clipped by 3 bases and J by 2 bases, with 7 bases between them. CDR3 size: 13 residues. CDR1 is SGDLS, CDR2 YYNGEE, per germline. CDR3 residues: CASSGPATDTQYF. DNA of the CDR3: TGTGCCAGCAGCGGGCCTGCCACAGATACGCAGTATTTT.

The chain couples TRBV15 to TRBJ2-7; unclear D gene. The CDR3 is 14 amino acids. Germline values: CDR1 LNHNV, CDR2 YYDKDF (reference sequence). Trimming stripped 0 bases from V and 7 bases from J, with 13 bases between. The CDR3 DNA sequence: TGTGCCACCAGCAGAGATGTGGGCAGGCAAGAGCAGTACTTC. Translating it yields CATSRDVGRQEQYF.

CDR3: CASRWGVDTEAFF. The DNA of the CDR3 is TGTGCCAGCAGATGGGGGGTGGACACTGAAGCTTTCTTT. The rearrangement uses TRBV12-3 or TRBV12-4 and TRBJ1-1; tentatively, D is TRBD1 (5 bases). Trimming took off 6 bases at V and 3 bases at J, with 11 bases between the two ends. The CDR3 is made up of 13 amino acids.

The chain couples TRBV28 to TRBJ2-1; 11 bases match TRBD2. Germline V gene data show CDR1 as MDHEN and CDR2 as SYDVKM. The V and J ends lost 5 bases and 12 bases, in that order; junction bases with no gene match: 9. The CDR3 spans 14 residues. The CDR3 DNA sequence: TGTGCCAGCAGTCCACCGGGACTAGCGGACTCGCAGTTCTTC. As protein: CASSPPGLADSQFF.